The clone carrying this T cell receptor beta chain was recorded many times. Its cognate antigen is unknown. Time point noted: patch test 3, about 24 weeks after DPC sensitization. Noted treatment: therapeutic diphenylcyclopropenone sensitization with weekly scalp DPC. Each donor was an alopecia patient between 18 and 70 years of age who qualified for DPC. The data derive from a study of human T cells and chemical hapten exposure. General study results and limits: No change in TCRs above 1 in 1000 frequency was produced by DPC sensitization.

The CDR3 spans 14 residues. The junction had 2 bases not matched to a gene; V was cut back by 3 bases and J by 0 bases. Unique molecular identifiers were attached to individual cDNA molecules during library preparation. Methods used by the authors: Across samples, TCR counts had a median of 95,638 and ranged from about 23,224 to 700,000. From the RACE reads, TCRdb called clonotypes with MiXCR, one entry per CDR3 protein. The V and J calls were not made by the authors but by TCRdb's processing. This sample carries approximately 60,000 distinct CDR3 sequences, about 10% of them seen once, and the ten largest clones take roughly 2.3%.

The clonotype originates from a woman between 25 and 40 years old with alopecia areata. Some clones in this sample may be carry-over from other donors' samples. Sequenced material: whole blood, taken in connection with sensitization to the hapten diphenylcyclopropenone (DPC). This chain joins TRBV12-3 or TRBV12-4 and TRBJ2-7, with 7 bases that match TRBD2. CDR3 sequence: CASSFGGTSYEQYF. The CDR3 DNA reads TGTGCCAGCAGTTTCGGGGGGACCTCCTACGAGCAGTACTTC.